Each of the 4 T cell receptor beta chains below was sequenced from the same sample in a study of blood T cell repertoires in COVID-19. Some clones are missing from TCRdb's copy, which holds only in-frame ones; the method was immunoSEQ multiplex PCR. The repertoire holds a few hundred thousand clones, with roughly 89% as singletons. Specimen: peripheral blood. The receptors stem from a woman aged 40 to 50 who had recovered from COVID-19.

The chain carries TRBV5-5 and TRBJ2-1; 8 positions agree with TRBD2. CDR3 length equals 16 residues. The germline V gene encodes CDR1 SGHKS and CDR2 YYEKEE (reference sequence). The ends lost 4 bases at V and 6 bases at J; junction bases unmatched: 12. CDR3 coding DNA: TGTGCCAGCAGCCTCCGTCCGGGACTAGAGGCCAATGAGCAGTTCTTC. It translates to CASSLRPGLEANEQFF.

The rearrangement joins TRBV2 to TRBJ2-5; 8 bases line up with TRBD1. CDR3 length: 14 amino acids. The J segment lost 2 bases and the V segment lost 8 bases, leaving 7 bases of the junction unmatched. Germline-derived CDR1 and CDR2 are SNHLY and FYNNEI. The CDR3 loop reads CASQSDRAQETQYF. CDR3 sequence (DNA): TGTGCCAGCCAATCGGACAGGGCGCAAGAGACCCAGTACTTC.

The rearrangement links TRBV10-1 to TRBJ2-5, with D perhaps TRBD1 (6 bases). Germline V CDR1 and CDR2: WNHNN, SYGVQD (reference sequence). V lost 3 bases, J lost 4 bases, and 9 bases lay in between. CDR3 length: 13 residues. This chain's CDR3 is CASSETGRETQYF. CDR3 DNA sequence: TGCGCCAGCAGTGAAACAGGGAGAGAGACCCAGTACTTC.

The chain recombines TRBV29-1 with TRBJ1-5; 7 nucleotides agree with TRBD1. Germline CDR1 and CDR2: SQVTM and ANQGSEA. J lost 4 bases, V lost 5 bases, and 5 bases had no gene match. This CDR3 has 13 residues. The CDR3 protein is CSVRDSSNQPQHF. In DNA, the CDR3 is TGCAGCGTTCGGGACAGCTCAAATCAGCCCCAGCATTTT.